This T cell receptor (beta chain) was sequenced during a study of blood T cell repertoires in COVID-19. About the study: The analysed material was cDNA or gDNA that came from T cells, B-cell-depleted T cells, or PBMCs.

This CDR3 is 13 amino acids long. V dropped 4 bases and J dropped 6; count of bases not matched to a gene: 4. Germline-derived CDR1 and CDR2 are SEHNR and FQNEAQ (reference sequence). Original analysis: The authors estimated nucleated cell counts from reference gene primer amplification. The data were produced by immunoSEQ multiplex PCR, yet TCRdb's version contains in-frame clones alone and is incomplete. The V and J calls and the clone size are those of that table, but D and trimming were determined from the DNA. The sample shows 380,000 or so clones, approximately 77% of them seen only once. The sample taken for sequencing was peripheral blood. V is TRBV7-9 and J is TRBJ2-5; the match to TRBD2 covers 8 bases. The receptor's source is a human donor with acute or convalescent COVID-19. The donor label of this sample is uncertain. CDR3 sequence (DNA): TGTGCCAGCAGCTACAGCGGGGGAAAGACCCAGTACTTC. Translation: CASSYSGGKTQYF.